Shown below are 16 T cell receptor beta chains from a single sample sequenced in a study of blood T cell repertoires in COVID-19. Only in-frame clones appear in the TCRdb table, and some are missing; sequencing was by immunoSEQ multiplex PCR. The repertoire consists of some 130,000 clones, with more than 90% occurring once and the leading ten covering around 4.6%. The sample taken for sequencing was peripheral blood. The receptors derive from a man between 60 and 75 years old with COVID-19, enrolled during active disease.

The genes are TRBV10-3 and TRBJ1-1; TRBD1 is a possible D gene (5 bases). V lost 10 bases, J lost 5 bases, and 14 bases lay in between. CDR3 length equals 12 residues. The germline gives CDR1 ENHRY, CDR2 SYGVKD. The CDR3 DNA reads TGTGCCACCCTGGGGGGGTCTACTGAAGCTTTCTTT. This translates into CATLGGSTEAFF.

The chain recombines TRBV10-3 with TRBJ2-1; 7 positions match TRBD2. Germline loops: CDR1 ENHRY, CDR2 SYGVKD. CDR3 length: 11 amino acids. Trimming removed 11 bases from V and 8 bases from J; junction bases left unmatched: 6. The CDR3 DNA is TGTGCCGCCCAGCGGGACGATGAGCAGTTCTTC. It specifies CAAQRDDEQFF.

The V gene is TRBV19, the J gene TRBJ2-1, with 9 bases aligning to TRBD2. J lost 8 bases, V lost 6 bases, and 8 bases had no gene match. This CDR3 is 14 amino acids long. Germline CDR1 reads LNHDA; CDR2 reads SQIVND (reference sequence). CDR3 loop: CASRVAGVMDEQFF. CDR3 in DNA: TGTGCCAGTAGGGTAGCGGGAGTAATGGATGAGCAGTTCTTC.

V usage is TRBV7-8 and J usage is TRBJ1-1, with TRBD1 as a possible D gene (5 bases). CDR3 length: 15 residues. V dropped 4 bases and J dropped 0 bases, with 12 bases sitting between them. Germline values: CDR1 SGHVS, CDR2 FQNEAQ. This chain's CDR3 is CASSSQAGMNTEAFF. CDR3 coding DNA: TGTGCCAGCAGCTCCCAGGCAGGGATGAACACTGAAGCTTTCTTT.

The chain is built from TRBV7-9 and TRBJ1-3; a possible D gene is TRBD1 (6 bases). Germline V CDR1 and CDR2: SEHNR, FQNEAQ (reference sequence). The V gene lost 0 bases and the J gene lost 0 bases, with 9 bases spanning the gap. The CDR3 sequence is 16 residues long. The CDR3 region is CASSLALQGSGNTIYF. For the CDR3, the DNA is TGTGCCAGCAGCTTAGCCCTACAGGGCTCTGGAAACACCATATATTTT.

The V gene is TRBV6-1, the J gene TRBJ1-1, with D maybe TRBD1 (5 bases). The V gene's germline CDR1 is MNHNS and CDR2 SASEGT. The CDR3 runs 14 residues. With 1 base removed from V and 3 bases from J, the gap between germline ends came to 9 bases. CDR3 loop: CASSEDQGYTEAFF. The CDR3, as DNA: TGTGCCAGCAGTGAAGACCAGGGCTACACTGAAGCTTTCTTT.

The chain combines TRBV28 with TRBJ1-2, with D possibly TRBD1 on 5 matching bases. In germline, CDR1 is MDHEN, CDR2 SYDVKM. The V end was cut by 1 base, the J end by 9 bases, with 12 bases between. The CDR3 runs 13 residues. CDR3 region: CASSLSDQGSYTF. The CDR3 nucleotides read TGTGCCAGCAGTTTATCTGACCAGGGTAGCTACACCTTC.

CDR3 sequence: CAWSVKGAGYGYTF. CDR3 in DNA: TGTGCCTGGAGTGTGAAAGGGGCTGGGTATGGCTACACCTTC. The gene calls are TRBV30 and TRBJ1-2, with a possible D match to TRBD1 (5 bases). The CDR3 runs 14 residues. Trimming pared 0 bases from V and 5 bases from J, leaving 13 bases between. Germline lookup yields CDR1 GTSNPN and CDR2 SVGIG (reference sequence).

V and J are TRBV4-3 and TRBJ2-1; 8 nucleotides line up with TRBD2. CDR3 length: 16 amino acids. The ends lost 1 base at V and 6 bases at J; junction bases unmatched: 8. The germline CDR1 and CDR2 sequences are LGHNA and YSLEER. CDR3 DNA sequence: TGCGCCAGCAGCCAAGGAGGGCTAGCGGGCCTCAATGAGCAGTTCTTC. Its translation: CASSQGGLAGLNEQFF.

The chain uses TRBV27 and TRBJ2-7, with D tentatively TRBD2 (6 bases). Germline loops: CDR1 MNHEY, CDR2 SMNVEV (reference sequence). V was cut by 4 bases and J by 5 bases, with 21 bases left in between. The CDR3 runs to 16 residues. Written as DNA, the CDR3 is TGTGCCAGCAGTTACCCTCCCGGGGAGGCTGGAAACGAGCAGTACTTC. Translated: CASSYPPGEAGNEQYF.

The chain links TRBV5-6 to TRBJ1-3; 7 bases align to TRBD1. The CDR3 is made up of 15 amino acids. The germline gives CDR1 SGHDT, CDR2 YYEEEE. With V trimmed by 3 bases and J by 0 bases, 3 bases remained unmatched. The CDR3 is CASSYRGASGNTIYF. Here the CDR3 DNA reads TGTGCCAGCAGCTACAGGGGAGCCTCTGGAAACACCATATATTTT.

This clone has a single count. V is TRBV15 and J is TRBJ2-5, with TRBD2 identical over 8 bases. CDR3 length equals 13 residues. The germline gives CDR1 LNHNV, CDR2 YYDKDF (reference sequence). After removal of 1 base from V and 7 bases from J, the junction contained 2 bases not matched to a gene. CDR3 in amino acids: CATSRGREGTQYF. The CDR3 DNA is TGTGCCACCAGCAGAGGACGGGAGGGGACCCAGTACTTC.

The V and J genes are TRBV7-9 and TRBJ2-1; no clear D gene. V was cut by 8 bases and J by 1 base, with 9 bases left in between. Germline lookup yields CDR1 SEHNR and CDR2 FQNEAQ (reference sequence). The CDR3 runs to 13 residues. The CDR3 spells CASGLPSYNEQFF. In DNA, the CDR3 is TGTGCCAGCGGGCTTCCTTCCTACAATGAGCAGTTCTTC.

The V gene is TRBV7-9, the J gene TRBJ1-5; maybe TRBD1 (5 bases). V dropped 2 bases and J dropped 5 bases, with 10 bases sitting between them. Germline V lookup: CDR1 SEHNR, CDR2 FQNEAQ (reference sequence). The CDR3 spans 14 residues. This CDR3 is CASSLTGDDQPQHF. CDR3 DNA: TGTGCCAGCAGCTTAACGGGGGATGATCAGCCCCAGCATTTT. The full variable domain, with the rest looked up from reference TRBV7-9 and TRBJ1-5, is DTGVSQNPRHKITKRGQNVTFRCDPISEHNRLYWYRQTLGQGPEFLTYFQNEAQLEKSRLLSDRFSAERPKGSFSTLEIQRTEQGDSAMYLCASSLTGDDQPQHFGDGTRLSIL.

This clone was seen once. The CDR3 region is CASSLRDSGGSPLHF. In DNA, the CDR3 is TGTGCCAGCAGCTTGCGGGACAGCGGGGGTTCACCCCTCCACTTT. The chain joins TRBV7-9 to TRBJ1-6; 7 bases align to TRBD1. V lost 3 bases, J lost 9 bases, and 8 bases stayed unmatched. The CDR3 is 15 residues long. Germline CDR1 and CDR2: SEHNR and FQNEAQ (reference sequence).

DNA of the CDR3: TGTGCCTCGGGGTTTAATCAGCCCCAGCATTTT. Its translation is CASGFNQPQHF. The gene calls are TRBV19 and TRBJ1-5, with unresolved D. Looked up from germline, CDR1 is LNHDA and CDR2 is SQIVND (reference sequence). V was shortened by 11 bases and J by 4 bases, with 9 bases between the two germline ends. The CDR3 loop spans 11 amino acids.